This T cell receptor (beta chain) was sequenced for a study of blood T cell repertoires in COVID-19. Enrolment of Seattle patients took place during active infection, and they were followed longitudinally. CDR3 length equals 16 residues. V lost 0 bases and J lost 7; bases outside the gene matches: 7. Germline assignment: CDR1 PRHDT and CDR2 FYEKMQ (reference sequence). Per the original data handling: Reference gene primer amplification yielded estimated nucleated cell counts. Data came from immunoSEQ multiplex PCR; TCRdb stores just in-frame clones and leaves some out. V and J calls and clone size are given by that table; D and trimming were obtained from the DNA. The sample shows a few hundred thousand clones, about 87% of them seen only once.

This sequence originates from a woman aged 25 to 39 with COVID-19, enrolled during active disease. The rearrangement links TRBV13 to TRBJ2-1; 9 bases line up with TRBD2. Sequenced: peripheral blood. The CDR3 reads CASSLGLAGAWNEQFF. CDR3 bases: TGTGCCAGCAGCTTAGGGTTAGCGGGGGCATGGAATGAGCAGTTCTTC.